These T cell receptor beta chains were read from a single sample in a study of human T cells and chemical hapten exposure. TCRdb redid the calling of the RACE reads with MiXCR, one entry per CDR3 protein. The data hold tens of thousands of distinct CDR3 sequences, with 9.6% observed a single time. Sample: whole blood, taken in connection with sensitization to the hapten diphenylcyclopropenone (DPC). The receptors come from a woman aged 40 to 50 with alopecia areata. Some clones in this sample may be carry-over from other donors' samples. Both conserved end residues are part of each CDR3. A D gene is named only where the DNA matches it firmly. The size of a clone is reported for some rows only, either as once, few or many, or as a class for expanded clones.

TRBV7-8	many	TRBJ2-7	-	CASSTLGLTSEQYF	TGTGCCAGCAGCACCTTAGGACTGACTAGCGAGCAGTACTTC
TRBV13	-	TRBJ2-1	-	CASSLVHGEQFF	TGTGCCAGCAGCTTAGTACATGGTGAGCAGTTCTTC
TRBV29-1	-	TRBJ2-5	-	CSVAAPAQETQYF	TGCAGCGTTGCGGCCCCGGCCCAAGAGACCCAGTACTTC
TRBV28	few	TRBJ2-2	-	CASSTPLGQSHGELFF	TGTGCCAGCAGTACCCCGCTTGGACAGTCCCACGGGGAGCTGTTTTTT
TRBV7-2	many	TRBJ1-4	TRBD1	CASSSTGGVGEKLFF	TGTGCCAGCAGCTCAACAGGGGGCGTAGGTGAAAAACTGTTTTTT
TRBV9	few	TRBJ2-3	-	CASSVGSTRGADTQYF	TGTGCCAGCAGCGTAGGCTCCACAAGGGGGGCAGATACGCAGTATTTT
TRBV2	few	TRBJ2-5	-	CASSDWVTRTQYF	TGTGCCAGCAGTGATTGGGTCACACGGACCCAGTACTTC
TRBV3-1	many	TRBJ1-1	-	CASSPSGTAGEAFF	TGTGCCAGCAGCCCCTCCGGGACCGCAGGCGAAGCTTTCTTT
TRBV4-1	-	TRBJ2-3	-	CASSQERGLGSTDTQYF	TGCGCCAGCAGCCAAGAGCGGGGGCTCGGAAGCACAGATACGCAGTATTTT
TRBV9	-	TRBJ2-5	-	CASSLGLTQETQYF	TGTGCCAGCAGCCTAGGACTGACCCAAGAGACCCAGTACTTC